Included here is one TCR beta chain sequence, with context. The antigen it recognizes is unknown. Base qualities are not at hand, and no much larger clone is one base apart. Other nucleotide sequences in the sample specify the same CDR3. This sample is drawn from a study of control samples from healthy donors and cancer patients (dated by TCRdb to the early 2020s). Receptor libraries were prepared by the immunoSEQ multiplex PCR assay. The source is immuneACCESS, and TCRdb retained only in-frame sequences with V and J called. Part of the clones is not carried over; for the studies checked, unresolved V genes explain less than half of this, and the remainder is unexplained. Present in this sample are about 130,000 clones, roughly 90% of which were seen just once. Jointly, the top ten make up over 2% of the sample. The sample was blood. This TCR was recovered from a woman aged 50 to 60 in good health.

The DNA sequence follows: TGCGCCAGCAGCTTGGTAGCGGGGGGGTACAATGAGCAGTTCTTC. It translates to CASSLVAGGYNEQFF. Recombination joined TRBV5-1 with TRBJ2-1, with 11 bases matching TRBD2. The V end gives up 0 bases and the J end 4 bases, leaving 0 bases in the junction not matched to a gene. The CDR3, from cysteine to phenylalanine, totals 15 residues. Here the CDR3 DNA is all that survives: 45 bases in frame from base 1. The CDR1 and CDR2 encoded by the germline V gene are SGHRS and YFSETQ.